These 20 T cell receptor beta chains were sequenced from one sample in a study of CD8+ T cells in alopecia areata. Cells pooled from cutaneous lymph nodes were sorted on CD4, CD8alpha, NKG2D, NKG2ACE and other markers. Following extraction, RNA underwent reverse transcription to cDNA, which served as the sequencing template. Profiling relied on immunoSEQ multiplex PCR, and the TCRdb table lists in-frame clones only, not all of them. The repertoire consists of over 250,000 clones, none detected only once. Specimen: CD4+ T cells sorted from a lymph node. The source is a C3H/HeJ mouse with alopecia areata. MHC haplotype here: H2-k.

This clone came up a few times. Gene names follow the mouse nomenclature. The read finishes 4 residues shy of the CDR3 end, and the germline J gene is used to complete it. The genes are TRBV13-3 and TRBJ2-2, with 10 nucleotides matching TRBD2. The germline V gene encodes CDR1 NNHDY and CDR2 SYVADS. V shed 5 bases, J shed 1 base, and the junction held 2 bases outside the gene matches. This CDR3 has 15 amino acids. The CDR3 region is CASRRDWGNTGQLYF. The CDR3 DNA, read in part, is TGTGCCAGCAGGCGGGACTGGGGAAACACCGGG.

This clone was recorded a few times. The germline and genes are mouse ones. Read data end 4 residues before the CDR3 end; the end is taken from the germline J gene. This chain uses TRBV5 with TRBJ2-1; 11 bases are shared with TRBD1. The CDR3 is made up of 16 amino acids. The V gene end was trimmed by 4 bases and the J gene end by 3 bases; junction bases not matched to a gene: 5. Germline CDR1 reads LGHNA; CDR2 reads YNLKQL (reference sequence). CDR3 region: CASSPRDRGGYAEQFF. The DNA read from the CDR3 is TGTGCCAGCAGCCCCAGGGACAGGGGGGGCTATGCT.

This clone has only a few counts. Mouse germline and gene names are used. The read finishes 4 residues shy of the CDR3 end, and the germline J gene is used to complete it. The chain is built from TRBV13-1 and TRBJ2-7, with TRBD2 matching 8 bases. The CDR3 loop spans 15 amino acids. Trimming removed 4 bases from V and 0 bases from J; junction bases left unmatched: 6. Looked up from germline, CDR1 is NSHNY and CDR2 is SYGAGN. CDR3 in amino acids: CASSPRLGSSYEQYF. Partial CDR3 DNA: TGTGCCAGCAGTCCCCGACTGGGGAGCTCCTAT.

Comment on this clone: The gene names here belong to mouse. From the germline J gene comes the end of the CDR3, since the read stops 4 residues before it. The V gene is TRBV13-1, the J gene TRBJ2-5, with 9 nucleotides matching TRBD1. This CDR3 spans 15 amino acids. V shed 3 bases, J shed 3 bases, and the junction held 5 bases outside the gene matches. Germline values: CDR1 NSHNY, CDR2 SYGAGN. The CDR3: CASSGPDRGQDTQYF. CDR3 DNA (partial): TGTGCCAGCAGTGGCCCAGACAGGGGGCAAGAC.

This clone was detected only a few times. Genes and germline come from the mouse. The read terminates 4 residues before the CDR3 end, so the remaining end is supplied by the germline J gene. The V gene is TRBV13-3, the J gene TRBJ2-3, with D possibly being TRBD2 (7 bases). The CDR3 length is 14 residues. Trimming shortened V by 2 bases and J by 1 base, and 8 bases separated the two germline ends. Germline V gene data show CDR1 as NNHDY and CDR2 as SYVADS. The CDR3 reads CASSDWGRAETLYF. The CDR3 DNA, read in part, is TGTGCCAGCAGTGACTGGGGGCGTGCAGAA.

This clone was observed at least ten times. Each gene name is a mouse one. The read stops 4 residues short of the end of the CDR3; the missing end is completed from the germline J gene. Other DNA sequences in this sample translate to the same CDR3. This chain joins TRBV14 and TRBJ2-2, with 9 bases matching TRBD2. This CDR3 has 14 amino acids. The V and J ends lost 5 bases and 2 bases, in that order; junction bases with no gene match: 1. Germline loops: CDR1 SGHDT, CDR2 FRDEAV. The CDR3 sequence is CASRDWGNTGQLYF. The covered CDR3 bases are TGTGCCAGCAGAGACTGGGGGAACACCGGG.

Comments on this clone: Gene names are the mouse ones. The read finishes 4 residues shy of the CDR3 end, and the germline J gene is used to complete it. The same CDR3 can be traced to other DNA sequences in this sample. V usage is TRBV29 and J usage is TRBJ2-4; TRBD2 is a possible D gene (6 bases). The V end was cut by 3 bases, the J end by 0 bases, with 7 bases between. CDR1 and CDR2 (germline): MSHET, SYDVDS. The CDR3 is 14 amino acids. CDR3 residues: CASSLGGSQNTLYF. The CDR3 DNA, read in part, is TGTGCTAGCAGTTTGGGGGGTAGTCAAAAC. Full variable domain (outside the CDR3, taken from reference TRBV29 and TRBJ2-4): DMKVTQMPRYLIKRMGENVLLECGQDMSHETMYWYRQDPGLGLQLIYISYDVDSNSEGDIPKGYRVSRKKREHFSLILDSAKTNQTSVYFCASSLGGSQNTLYFGAGTRLSVL.

The table lists this clone with a few counts. Mouse gene names and germline throughout. CDR3: CASSTTVNSPLYF. The covered CDR3 bases are TGTGCCAGCAGTACAACGGTGAATTCGCCC. The V and J genes are TRBV13-1 and TRBJ1-6; D gene unclear. Read data end 3 residues before the CDR3 end; the end is taken from the germline J gene. TRBJ1-6 is noted as an ORF with a role that remains uncertain. Trimming took off 4 bases at V and 7 bases at J, with 9 bases between the two ends. The CDR3 has 13 residues. Germline-derived CDR1 and CDR2 are NSHNY and SYGAGN.

There are a few counts of this clone. The genes and germline here are from mouse. With the read ending 4 residues before the CDR3 end, the germline J gene is used to fill in that end. The genes are TRBV17 and TRBJ2-3; 8 nucleotides align to TRBD1. Germline CDR1 and CDR2: MNHDT and YYDKIL. V was clipped by 6 bases and J by 3 bases; unmatched bases: 5. The CDR3 length is 14 residues. The CDR3 sequence is CASSPRGRAETLYF. CDR3 bases read: TGTGCTAGCAGCCCCAGGGGGCGCGCAGAA.

This clone was observed a handful of times. Mouse gene names and germline throughout. The read finishes 4 residues shy of the CDR3 end, and the germline J gene is used to complete it. This chain uses TRBV13-1 with TRBJ2-5, with 8 bases lining up with TRBD1. The germline CDR1 and CDR2 sequences are NSHNY and SYGAGN. With V trimmed by 3 bases and J by 2 bases, 5 bases remained unmatched. This CDR3 comprises 15 residues. The CDR3 protein is CASSGTGRSQDTQYF. The CDR3 bases that were read are TGTGCCAGCAGTGGGACAGGGAGGAGCCAAGAC.

This clone was seen a handful of times. The gene names here belong to mouse. The CDR3 end is not reached by the read, which stops 4 residues before it; the germline J gene fills it in. The chain joins TRBV13-3 to TRBJ2-3; 7 bases line up with TRBD2. Trimming took 1 base from V and 3 from J; bases not matched to a gene: 5. The CDR3 is 15 residues long. Germline lookup yields CDR1 NNHDY and CDR2 SYVADS. The CDR3 loop reads CASSDSELGAETLYF. The sequenced CDR3 bases are TGTGCCAGCAGTGATTCCGAACTGGGGGCAGAA.

In the case of this clone: A much larger clone lies one base from this, so it may be a read error. Mouse germline and gene names are used. Coverage ceases 4 residues before the CDR3 finishes, and the germline J gene fills in the end. V gene TRBV13-1 combines with J gene TRBJ2-5; no firm D call. Germline CDR1 is NSHNY and CDR2 is SYGAGN. The CDR3 covers 12 residues. CDR3 protein: CASSVRKDTQYF. The part of the CDR3 DNA that was read is TGTGCCAGCAGTGTCAGAAAAGAC.

Of note for this clone: Mouse gene names and germline throughout. The read comes to an end 4 residues before the CDR3 does, leaving the germline J gene to fill in the end. The V gene is TRBV13-1, the J gene TRBJ2-1, with 10 bases aligning to TRBD2. The ends lost 3 bases at V and 2 bases at J; junction bases unmatched: 2. The CDR3 spans 15 residues. Germline lookup yields CDR1 NSHNY and CDR2 SYGAGN. CDR3 residues: CASSGDWGYYAEQFF. CDR3 DNA (partial): TGTGCCAGCAGTGGGGACTGGGGCTACTATGCT.

The sample holds many counts of this clone. Mouse gene names apply. The same CDR3 arises from other DNA sequences in this sample as well. Here the CDR3 reads CASSRQHANSDYTF. CDR3 DNA (partial): TGTGCCAGCAGTCGACAGCATGCAAACTCC. The gene calls are TRBV19 and TRBJ1-2; D perhaps matches TRBD1 (5 bases). The sequence runs out 4 residues before the end of the CDR3; the remainder is reconstructed from the germline J gene. With 4 bases removed from V and 0 bases from J, the gap between germline ends came to 10 bases. There are 14 residues in the CDR3. Germline V lookup: CDR1 FNHDT, CDR2 SITEND (reference sequence).

Turning to this clone: Gene names denote mouse genes. From the germline J gene comes the end of the CDR3, since the read stops 4 residues before it. This chain connects TRBV13-3 to TRBJ2-1, with TRBD2 identical over 14 bases. The CDR3 spans 16 residues. Germline V gene sequence: CDR1 NNHDY, CDR2 SYVADS. The sequenced part of the CDR3 DNA is TGTGCCAGCAGTGAGGGACTGGGGGGGCGCAGAGCT. Its protein product is CASSEGLGGRRA. In full, the CDR3 is CASSEGLGGRRAEQFF.

Notes on this clone: The gene names here belong to mouse. Coverage ceases 4 residues before the CDR3 finishes, and the germline J gene fills in the end. The V gene is TRBV17, the J gene TRBJ2-4; a weak D match, TRBD2 (9 bases). Germline-derived CDR1 and CDR2 are MNHDT and YYDKIL. CDR3 length equals 16 residues. The CDR3 DNA, read in part, is TGTGCTAGCAGTACGGACAGGGTCGGGACTGGGAAC. Translated, it gives CASSTDRVGTGN. The whole CDR3 sequence is CASSTDRVGTGNTLYF.

This clone was picked up a small number of times. The gene names here belong to mouse. The CDR3 end falls 4 residues outside the read, so it is completed with the germline J gene. The chain recombines TRBV13-3 with TRBJ2-5; TRBD1 is a possible D gene (6 bases). V lost 2 bases and J 2 bases, leaving 12 bases between the germline ends. The CDR3 is 15 amino acids. The germline CDR1 and CDR2 sequences are NNHDY and SYVADS. Incomplete CDR3 DNA: TGTGCCAGCAGTGACCAGGGAGGGGGCCAAGAC. The encoded protein is CASSDQGGGQD. The full CDR3 reads CASSDQGGGQDTQYF.

Notes on this clone: Gene and germline names: mouse. The read stops 4 residues short of the end of the CDR3; the missing end is completed from the germline J gene. The sample has other DNA sequences that encode this CDR3 too. The genes are TRBV14 and TRBJ1-1; D not resolved. Trimming stripped 4 bases from V and 4 bases from J, with 11 bases between. The CDR3 runs 13 residues. The germline V gene encodes CDR1 SGHDT and CDR2 FRDEAV. CDR3 DNA (partial): TGTGCCAGCAGTCCTGGTACGGGCACA. It is translated as CASSPGTGT. From start to end, the CDR3 is CASSPGTGTEVFF.

Concerning this clone: The genes are named according to mouse. The sequenced fragment ends 4 residues before the CDR3 boundary, so the rest is inferred from the germline J gene. This chain links TRBV13-2 with TRBJ2-1; weak D call: TRBD2 (5 bases). V was pared by 0 bases and J by 3 bases, with 10 bases between. The CDR3 runs to 15 residues. Germline values: CDR1 NNHNN, CDR2 SYGAGS (reference sequence). The covered CDR3 bases are TGTGCCAGCGGTGATGCATGGACTTTCTATGCT. Its protein product is CASGDAWTFYA. The entire CDR3 is CASGDAWTFYAEQFF.

About this clone itself: Gene and germline names: mouse. The read falls 4 residues short of the CDR3 end, and the missing part is taken from the germline J gene. The rearrangement links TRBV5 to TRBJ2-1, with D perhaps TRBD1 (5 bases). Germline V gene data show CDR1 as LGHNA and CDR2 as YNLKQL (reference sequence). V lost 0 bases and J lost 1, with 10 bases in between. The length of the CDR3 is 16 residues. The sequenced CDR3 bases are TGTGCCAGCAGCCAAGATCCCCCAGGGAACTATGCT. Residues: CASSQDPPGNYA. The entire CDR3 protein reads CASSQDPPGNYAEQFF.